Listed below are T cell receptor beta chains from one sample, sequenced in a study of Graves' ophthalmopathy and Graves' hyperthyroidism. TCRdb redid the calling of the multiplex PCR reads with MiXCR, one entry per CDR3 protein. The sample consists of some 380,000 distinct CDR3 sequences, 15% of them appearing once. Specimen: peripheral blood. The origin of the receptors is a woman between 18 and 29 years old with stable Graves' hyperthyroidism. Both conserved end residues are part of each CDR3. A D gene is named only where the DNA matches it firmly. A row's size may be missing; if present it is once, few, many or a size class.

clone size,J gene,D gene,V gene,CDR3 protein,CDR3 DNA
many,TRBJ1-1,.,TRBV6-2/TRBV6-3,CASSPQLMNTEAFF,TGTGCCAGCAGTCCCCAGCTGATGAACACTGAAGCTTTCTTT
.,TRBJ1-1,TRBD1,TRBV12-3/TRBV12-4,CASSSGRTGYKPNTEACF,TGTGCCAGCAGTTCCGGGCGGACAGGGTATAAACCGAACACTGAAGCTTGCTTT
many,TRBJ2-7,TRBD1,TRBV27,CASTSGTGLREQYF,TGTGCCAGCACCTCGGGGACAGGGTTGAGAGAGCAGTACTTC
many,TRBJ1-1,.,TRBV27,CASRKSTEAFF,TGTGCCAGCAGGAAGAGCACTGAAGCTTTCTTT
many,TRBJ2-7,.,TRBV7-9,CASSLGRRDEQYF,TGTGCCAGCAGCTTAGGGCGGCGTGACGAGCAGTACTTC
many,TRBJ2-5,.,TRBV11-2,CASSKGGAAETQYF,TGTGCCAGCAGCAAAGGGGGGGCGGCCGAGACCCAGTACTTC
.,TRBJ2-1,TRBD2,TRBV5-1,CASSLAYEGGEQFF,TGCGCCAGCAGCTTGGCCTACGAGGGAGGGGAGCAGTTCTTC
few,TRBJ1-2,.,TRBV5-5,CASSLFTGYTF,TGTGCCAGCAGCTTATTTACCGGCTACACCTTC
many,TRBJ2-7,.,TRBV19,CASSIVVEGTYEQYF,TGTGCCAGTAGTATAGTTGTGGAGGGGACCTACGAGCAGTACTTC
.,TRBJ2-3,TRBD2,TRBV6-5,CASRLGGGNTDTQYF,TGTGCCAGCAGGTTAGGCGGGGGGAACACAGATACGCAGTATTTT
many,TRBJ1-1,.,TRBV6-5,CASSYLINTEAFF,TGTGCCAGCAGTTACTTGATTAACACTGAAGCTTTCTTT
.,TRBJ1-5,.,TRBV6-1,CASREVSNQPQHF,TGTGCCAGCAGAGAGGTTAGCAATCAGCCTCAGCATTTT
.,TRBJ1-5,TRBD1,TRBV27,CASSSEGALGNQPQHF,TGTGCCAGCAGTTCAGAGGGGGCCTTGGGCAATCAGCCCCAGCATTTT
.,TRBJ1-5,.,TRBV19,CASNGVGGPQHF,TGTGCCAGTAACGGAGTAGGGGGGCCCCAGCATTTT
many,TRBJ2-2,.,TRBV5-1,CASRRDITNTGELFF,TGCGCCAGCAGACGGGACATCACGAACACCGGGGAGCTGTTTTTT
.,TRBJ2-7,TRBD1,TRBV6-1,CASSKSRDRGFEQYF,TGTGCCAGCAGCAAGTCCCGGGACAGGGGGTTTGAGCAGTACTTC
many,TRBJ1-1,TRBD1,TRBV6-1,CASRVKGAPGAVGEAFF,TGTGCCAGCAGAGTTAAGGGGGCTCCGGGGGCGGTTGGGGAAGCTTTCTTT
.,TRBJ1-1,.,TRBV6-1,CASSVREFTEAFF,TGTGCCAGCAGTGTTCGGGAGTTTACTGAAGCTTTCTTT
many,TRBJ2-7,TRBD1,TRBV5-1,CASSSRWDSTYEQYF,TGCGCCAGCAGCTCCAGGTGGGACAGTACCTACGAGCAGTACTTC
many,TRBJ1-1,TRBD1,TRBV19,CATRDRGWDTEAFF,TGTGCCACCCGGGACAGGGGTTGGGACACTGAAGCTTTCTTT
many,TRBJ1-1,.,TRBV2,CASRGSEAFF,TGTGCCAGCCGCGGAAGTGAAGCTTTCTTT
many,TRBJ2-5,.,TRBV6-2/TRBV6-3,CASSYSTSEETQYF,TGTGCCAGCAGTTACTCAACTAGTGAGGAGACCCAGTACTTC
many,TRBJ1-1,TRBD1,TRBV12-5,CASGLVPRTGSTEAFF,TGTGCTAGTGGTTTGGTACCGAGGACAGGGAGCACTGAAGCTTTCTTT
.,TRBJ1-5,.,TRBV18,CASSPRAGRSNQPQHF,TGTGCCAGCTCACCCCGGGCAGGTCGTAGCAATCAGCCCCAGCATTTT
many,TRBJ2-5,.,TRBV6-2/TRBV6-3,CASTPSEWETQYF,TGTGCCAGCACCCCCAGTGAGTGGGAGACCCAGTACTTC
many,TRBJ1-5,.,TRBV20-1,CSAGGSGSNQPQHF,TGCAGTGCTGGAGGGAGCGGCAGCAATCAGCCCCAGCATTTT
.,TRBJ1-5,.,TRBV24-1,CATSDLGGDICVHRGVSNQPQHF,TGTGCCACCAGTGATTTAGGAGGGGACATCTGTGTTCACCGAGGGGTCAGCAATCAGCCCCAGCATTTT
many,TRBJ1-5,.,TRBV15,CATSRDTTTGFQPQHF,TGTGCCACCAGCAGAGATACTACGACAGGTTTTCAGCCCCAGCATTTT
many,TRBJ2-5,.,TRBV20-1,CSAISPFGTQYF,TGCAGTGCTATTTCCCCGTTTGGGACCCAGTACTTC